This T cell receptor beta chain emerged from a study of OX40 agonist ivuxolimab in advanced cancers. For the study at large: Patients assigned to dose escalation were diagnosed with hepatocellular carcinoma, melanoma, renal cell or head and neck cancer.

The CDR3 covers 12 residues. Trimming at V came to 10 bases and at J to 4 bases, leaving 4 bases not matched to a gene. CDR1 MNHEY and CDR2 SVGAGI come from the germline V gene. Libraries were prepared by immunoSEQ multiplex PCR; TCRdb keeps only in-frame clonotypes and omits some of them. The data show 25,000 to 35,000 clones, about 84% seen once. This receptor was identified in an adult with an advanced solid tumor such as melanoma, head and neck, liver or kidney cancer. The sequencing here drew on CD4+ or CD8+ T cells sorted from blood, taken in a trial of the OX40 agonist ivuxolimab. The chain has TRBV6-5 and TRBJ2-7; 10 positions agree with TRBD2. CDR3 nucleotides: TGTGCCACGACTAGCGGGTCTTACGAGCAGTACTTC. Amino acid sequence: CATTSGSYEQYF.